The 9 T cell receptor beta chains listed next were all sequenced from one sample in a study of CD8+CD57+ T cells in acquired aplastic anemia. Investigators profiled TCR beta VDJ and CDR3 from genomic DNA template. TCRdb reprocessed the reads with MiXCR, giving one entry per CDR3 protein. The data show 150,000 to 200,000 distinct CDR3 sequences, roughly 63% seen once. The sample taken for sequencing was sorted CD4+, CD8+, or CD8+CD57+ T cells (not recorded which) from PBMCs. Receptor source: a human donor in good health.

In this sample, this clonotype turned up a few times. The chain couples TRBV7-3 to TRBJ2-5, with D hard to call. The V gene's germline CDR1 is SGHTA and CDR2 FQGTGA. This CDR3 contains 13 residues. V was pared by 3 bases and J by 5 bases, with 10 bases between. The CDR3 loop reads CASSLGPAETQYF. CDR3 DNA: TGTGCCAGCAGCTTGGGCCCCGCGGAGACCCAGTACTTC.

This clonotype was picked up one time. The CDR3 sequence: CSAANPISSYNEQFF. The DNA for the CDR3 is TGCAGTGCCGCGAACCCTATCTCATCCTACAATGAGCAGTTCTTC. V and J are TRBV20-1 and TRBJ2-1; D is unclear. The CDR3 consists of 15 residues. V shed 6 bases and J shed 1 base, with 16 bases lying between them. Looked up from germline, CDR1 is DFQATT and CDR2 is SNEGSKA (reference sequence).

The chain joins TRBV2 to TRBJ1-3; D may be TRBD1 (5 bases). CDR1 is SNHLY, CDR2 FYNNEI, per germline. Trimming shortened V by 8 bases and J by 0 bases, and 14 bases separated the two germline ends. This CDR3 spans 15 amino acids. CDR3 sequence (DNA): TGTGCCAGCCCCGGCAGGGAAAGCTCTGGAAACACCATATATTTT. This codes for CASPGRESSGNTIYF.

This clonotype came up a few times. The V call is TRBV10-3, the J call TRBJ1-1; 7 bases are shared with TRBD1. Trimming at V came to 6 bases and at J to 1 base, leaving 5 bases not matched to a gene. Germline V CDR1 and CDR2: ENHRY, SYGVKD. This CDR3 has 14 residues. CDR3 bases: TGTGCCATCAGCCCGGGACAGACGAACACTGAAGCTTTCTTT. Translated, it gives CAISPGQTNTEAFF.

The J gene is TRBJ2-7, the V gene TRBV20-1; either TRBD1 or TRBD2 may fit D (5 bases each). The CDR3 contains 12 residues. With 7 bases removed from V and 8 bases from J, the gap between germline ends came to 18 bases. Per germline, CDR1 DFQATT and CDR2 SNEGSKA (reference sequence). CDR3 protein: CSVGRLRAKQYF. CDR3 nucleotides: TGCAGTGTGGGACGCCTCAGGGCCAAGCAGTACTTC.

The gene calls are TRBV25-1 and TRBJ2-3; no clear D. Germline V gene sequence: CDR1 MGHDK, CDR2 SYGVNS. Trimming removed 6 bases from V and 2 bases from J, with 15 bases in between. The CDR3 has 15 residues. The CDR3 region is CASSSPSHSTDTQYF. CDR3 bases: TGTGCCAGCAGCTCACCTTCACATTCCACAGATACGCAGTATTTT.

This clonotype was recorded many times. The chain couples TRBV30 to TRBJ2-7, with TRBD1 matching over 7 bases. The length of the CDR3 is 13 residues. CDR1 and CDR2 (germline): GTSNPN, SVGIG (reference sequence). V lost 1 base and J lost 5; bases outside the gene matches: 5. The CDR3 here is CAWSATGPDEQYF. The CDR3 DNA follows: TGTGCCTGGAGTGCGACAGGGCCTGACGAGCAGTACTTC.

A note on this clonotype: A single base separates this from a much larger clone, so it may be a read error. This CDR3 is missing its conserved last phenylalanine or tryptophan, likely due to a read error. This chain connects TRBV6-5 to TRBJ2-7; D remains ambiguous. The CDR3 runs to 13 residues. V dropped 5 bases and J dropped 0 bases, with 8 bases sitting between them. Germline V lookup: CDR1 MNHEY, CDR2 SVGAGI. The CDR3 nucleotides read TGTGCCAGCAGTGAAGACCTCTCCTACGAGCAGTACCTC. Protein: CASSEDLSYEQYL.

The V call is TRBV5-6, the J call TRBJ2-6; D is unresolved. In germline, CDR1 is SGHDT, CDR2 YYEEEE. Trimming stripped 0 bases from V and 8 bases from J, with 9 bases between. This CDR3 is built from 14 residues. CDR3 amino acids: CASSLDPGSNVLTF. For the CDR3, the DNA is TGTGCCAGCAGCTTGGACCCCGGGTCCAACGTCCTGACTTTC.